The rows below give T cell receptor beta chains drawn from one sample of a study of beta chain features in type 1 diabetes. Profiling relied on immunoSEQ multiplex PCR, and the TCRdb table lists in-frame clones only, not all of them. The sample has 350,000 or so clones; about 18% are singletons. The sample was naive CD4+ T cells from blood. These receptors came from a woman between 18 and 29 years old in good health. Both conserved end residues are part of each CDR3. Rows may omit the clone size; those that give it use once, few, many or a size class.

NA TRBJ2-3 13 TRBV6-5 CASRGQGADTQYF
few TRBJ2-7 13 TRBV30 CAWSRGLAGGTWF
NA TRBJ1-2 15 TRBV6-5 CASSYSSNDMYGYTF
NA TRBJ2-5 11 TRBV6-5 CASSSVAAQYF
NA TRBJ2-1 15 TRBV14 CASSPVDSGYNEQFF
few TRBJ2-3 12 TRBV14 CASSYRPDTQYF
NA TRBJ2-1 11 TRBV11-2 CASSLNSEQFF
few TRBJ2-1 16 TRBV18 CASSPPSSGRYNEQFF
few TRBJ1-1 16 TRBV4-1 CASSPSGGNNPGGAFF
few TRBJ2-7 16 TRBV7-9 CASSEHGTGISYEQYF
few TRBJ1-2 13 TRBV4-2 CASSQEGPYGYTF
few TRBJ2-3 14 TRBV18 CASSQREGTDTQYF
NA TRBJ2-7 16 TRBV7-9 CASSLRDTGISYEQYF
NA TRBJ2-7 18 TRBV27 CASSVPGLAGGQTYEQYF
NA TRBJ2-2 16 TRBV7-2 CASSLAQRGTGGELFF
once TRBJ1-1 10 TRBV20-1 CSAADREAFF
many TRBJ1-2 12 TRBV7-9 CASRTGNYGYTF
NA TRBJ1-1 15 TRBV15 CATSRGSGKDTEAFF
NA TRBJ1-1 13 TRBV4-3 CASSRAGGLEAFF
few TRBJ1-2 13 TRBV7-9 CASSSTGTYGYTF
few TRBJ2-5 14 TRBV5-1 CASSSGPGGETQYF
few TRBJ2-7 15 TRBV7-2 CASSLERTGAYEQYF
NA TRBJ2-3 15 TRBV5-1 CASSLERQGLDTQYF
NA TRBJ1-2 15 TRBV7-6 CASRDQPGQGGGYTF
few TRBJ2-7 13 TRBV19 CASSIASGYEQYF
few TRBJ2-1 14 TRBV5-1 CASSFGQGENEQFF